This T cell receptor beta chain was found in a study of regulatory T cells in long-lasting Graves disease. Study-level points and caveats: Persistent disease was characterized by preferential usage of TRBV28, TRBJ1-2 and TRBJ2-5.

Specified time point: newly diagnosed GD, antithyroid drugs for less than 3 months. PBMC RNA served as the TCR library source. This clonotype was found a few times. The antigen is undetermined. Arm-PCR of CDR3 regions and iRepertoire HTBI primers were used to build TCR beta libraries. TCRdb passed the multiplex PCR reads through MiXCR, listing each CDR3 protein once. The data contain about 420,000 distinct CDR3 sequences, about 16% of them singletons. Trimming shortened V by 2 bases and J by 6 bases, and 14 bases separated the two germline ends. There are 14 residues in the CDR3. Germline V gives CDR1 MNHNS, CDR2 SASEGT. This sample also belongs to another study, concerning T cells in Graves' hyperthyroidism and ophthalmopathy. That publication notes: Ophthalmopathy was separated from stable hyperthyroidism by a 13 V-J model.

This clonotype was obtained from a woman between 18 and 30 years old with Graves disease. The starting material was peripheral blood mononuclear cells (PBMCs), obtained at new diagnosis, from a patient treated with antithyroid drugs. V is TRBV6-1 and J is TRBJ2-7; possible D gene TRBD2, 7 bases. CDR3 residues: CASSERGGVGEQYF. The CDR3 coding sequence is TGTGCCAGCAGTGAAAGGGGGGGGGTAGGCGAGCAGTACTTC.